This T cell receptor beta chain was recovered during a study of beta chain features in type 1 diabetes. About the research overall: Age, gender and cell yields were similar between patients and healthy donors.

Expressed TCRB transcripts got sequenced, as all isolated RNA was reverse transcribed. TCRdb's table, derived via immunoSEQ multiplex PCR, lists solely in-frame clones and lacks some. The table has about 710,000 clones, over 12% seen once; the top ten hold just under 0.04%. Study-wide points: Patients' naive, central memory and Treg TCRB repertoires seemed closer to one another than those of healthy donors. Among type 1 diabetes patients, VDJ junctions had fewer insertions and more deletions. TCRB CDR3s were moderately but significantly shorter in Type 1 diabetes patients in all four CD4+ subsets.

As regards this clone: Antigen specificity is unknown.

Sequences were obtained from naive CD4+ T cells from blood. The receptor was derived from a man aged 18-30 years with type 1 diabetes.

Here the CDR3 DNA reads TGTGCCACCGATATAGGAACTGGAATAGATACGCAGTATTTT. Amino acids: CATDIGTGIDTQYF. J is TRBJ2-3 and V is TRBV7-9; D uncertain. The ends were cut back, 10 bases at V and 5 bases at J, with 19 bases in the middle. This CDR3 comprises 14 residues. CDR1 is SEHNR and CDR2 is FQNEAQ in the germline V gene (reference sequence). Based on the CDR3 plus reference TRBV7-9 and TRBJ2-3, the full variable domain is DTGVSQNPRHKITKRGQNVTFRCDPISEHNRLYWYRQTLGQGPEFLTYFQNEAQLEKSRLLSDRFSAERPKGSFSTLEIQRTEQGDSAMYLCATDIGTGIDTQYFGPGTRLTVL.